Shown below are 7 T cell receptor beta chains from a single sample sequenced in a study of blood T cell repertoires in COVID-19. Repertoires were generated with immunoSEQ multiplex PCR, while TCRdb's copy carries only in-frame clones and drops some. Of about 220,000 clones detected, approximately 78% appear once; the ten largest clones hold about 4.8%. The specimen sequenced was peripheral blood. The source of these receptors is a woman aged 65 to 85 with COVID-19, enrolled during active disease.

The CDR3 here is CASSPRGETGANVLTF. In nucleotides, the CDR3 is TGTGCCAGCAGTCCCCGGGGGGAGACTGGGGCCAACGTCCTGACTTTC. The rearrangement links TRBV28 to TRBJ2-6, with 7 positions matching TRBD2. V was pared by 5 bases and J by 2 bases, with 6 bases of the junction left unmatched. This CDR3 contains 16 residues. Germline V gene data show CDR1 as MDHEN and CDR2 as SYDVKM.

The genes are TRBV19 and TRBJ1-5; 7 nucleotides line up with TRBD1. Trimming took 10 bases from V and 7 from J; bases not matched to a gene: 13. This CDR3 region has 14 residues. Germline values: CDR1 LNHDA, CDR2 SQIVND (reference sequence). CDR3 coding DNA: TGTGCCACCACCTCGACAGGGAGGTCACAGCCCCAGCATTTT. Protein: CATTSTGRSQPQHF.

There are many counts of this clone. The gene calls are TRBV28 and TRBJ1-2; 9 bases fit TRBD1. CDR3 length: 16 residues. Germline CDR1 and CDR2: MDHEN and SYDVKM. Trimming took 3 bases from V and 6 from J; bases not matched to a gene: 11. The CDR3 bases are TGTGCCAGCAGTTTTTTCCACTCGGGACAGGGAAATGGCTACACCTTC. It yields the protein CASSFFHSGQGNGYTF.

CDR3 residues: CASSYSGDRIDYSNQPQHF. DNA of the CDR3: TGTGCCAGCAGTTACTCCGGGGACAGGATTGATTATAGCAATCAGCCCCAGCATTTT. This chain joins TRBV6-2 or TRBV6-3 and TRBJ1-5; TRBD1 matches at 8 bases. The CDR3 is 19 residues long. CDR1 and CDR2 from the germline V gene are MNHEY and SVGEGT. Losses at the gene ends were 0 bases for V and 0 bases for J; bases not matched to a gene: 10.

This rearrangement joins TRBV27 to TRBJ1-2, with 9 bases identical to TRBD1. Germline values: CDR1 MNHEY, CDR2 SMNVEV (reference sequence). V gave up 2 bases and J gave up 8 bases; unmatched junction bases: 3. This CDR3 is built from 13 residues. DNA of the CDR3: TGTGCCAGCAGTTTAACAGGGGGCTGGGGCTACACCTTC. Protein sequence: CASSLTGGWGYTF.

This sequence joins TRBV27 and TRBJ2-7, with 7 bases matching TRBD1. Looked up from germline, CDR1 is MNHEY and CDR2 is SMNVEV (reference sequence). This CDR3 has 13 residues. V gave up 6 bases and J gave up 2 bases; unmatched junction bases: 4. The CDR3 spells CASSPTGAYEQYF. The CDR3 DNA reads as TGTGCCAGCAGCCCCACAGGGGCCTACGAGCAGTACTTC.

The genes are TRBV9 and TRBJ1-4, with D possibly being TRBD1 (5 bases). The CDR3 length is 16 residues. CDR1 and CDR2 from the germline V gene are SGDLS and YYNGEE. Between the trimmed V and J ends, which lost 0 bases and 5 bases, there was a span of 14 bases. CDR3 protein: CASSVEPRALNEKLFF. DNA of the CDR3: TGTGCCAGCAGCGTAGAACCCAGGGCCCTAAATGAAAAACTGTTTTTT.